The 14 T cell receptor beta chains below all came from one sample that was sequenced in a study of blood T cell repertoires in COVID-19. Data came from immunoSEQ multiplex PCR; TCRdb stores just in-frame clones and leaves some out. The top ten clones hold about 20% of a sample with 20,000 to 25,000 clones, over 65% of them seen once. What was sequenced was peripheral blood. The receptors come from a human donor in a cohort sampled during active or convalescent COVID-19.

V and J are TRBV30 and TRBJ2-1, with 7 bases aligning to TRBD1. Germline loops: CDR1 GTSNPN, CDR2 SVGIG (reference sequence). Trimming cost V 4 bases and J 0 bases; bases outside gene matches: 3. This CDR3 region has 14 residues. The CDR3 coding sequence is TGTGCCTGGAAGAAGGGGGCCTCCTACAATGAGCAGTTCTTC. Encoded protein: CAWKKGASYNEQFF.

The CDR3 protein is CASRGVFSGNTIYF. The CDR3, as DNA: TGTGCCAGCCGGGGGGTCTTCTCTGGAAACACCATATATTTT. The chain joins TRBV6-5 to TRBJ1-3; weak D call: TRBD1 (5 bases). This CDR3 spans 14 amino acids. Trimming shortened V by 8 bases and J by 0 bases, and 11 bases separated the two germline ends. CDR1 is MNHEY, CDR2 SVGAGI, per germline.

V usage is TRBV7-9 and J usage is TRBJ1-1, with a possible D match to TRBD1 (5 bases). Germline-derived CDR1 and CDR2 are SEHNR and FQNEAQ (reference sequence). V lost 0 bases and J lost 2, with 10 bases in between. The CDR3 consists of 15 residues. The CDR3: CASSLATTGNTEAFF. The CDR3 DNA is TGTGCCAGCAGCTTAGCTACTACAGGAAACACTGAAGCTTTCTTT.

This chain uses TRBV6-5 with TRBJ1-4; the match to TRBD1 covers 9 bases. CDR1 and CDR2 from the germline V gene are MNHEY and SVGAGI. V gave up 6 bases and J gave up 7 bases; unmatched junction bases: 6. The CDR3 runs 14 residues. Here the CDR3 DNA reads TGTGCCAGCAGGAGGGGACAGGGAGGTGAAAAACTGTTTTTT. Encoded protein: CASRRGQGGEKLFF.

V usage is TRBV29-1 and J usage is TRBJ1-4, with D possibly matching TRBD1 (5 bases). V dropped 7 bases and J dropped 0 bases, with 15 bases sitting between them. The CDR3 loop spans 15 amino acids. The germline V gene encodes CDR1 SQVTM and CDR2 ANQGSEA. The CDR3 coding sequence is TGCAGCGCCTGTAGGGACTCCCCAACTAATGAAAAACTGTTTTTT. This sequence encodes CSACRDSPTNEKLFF.

The J gene is TRBJ1-2, the V gene TRBV27, with D unresolved. Trimming pared 5 bases from V and 1 base from J, leaving 17 bases between. The CDR3 is 16 amino acids. Per germline, CDR1 MNHEY and CDR2 SMNVEV (reference sequence). The CDR3 sequence: CASSVRPSGLNYGYTF. DNA of the CDR3: TGTGCCAGCAGTGTTAGGCCGTCAGGTCTTAACTATGGCTACACCTTC.

The chain joins TRBV11-3 to TRBJ2-2; 8 positions agree with TRBD1. This CDR3 spans 15 amino acids. Losses at the gene ends were 5 bases for V and 2 bases for J; bases not matched to a gene: 4. Per the germline V gene, CDR1 is SGHNT and CDR2 is YENEEA. The CDR3 here is CASSPGQENTGELFF. The CDR3 bases are TGTGCCAGCAGCCCGGGACAGGAAAACACCGGGGAGCTGTTTTTT.

The V call is TRBV9, the J call TRBJ1-6, with 7 nucleotides matching TRBD1. This CDR3 comprises 14 residues. Germline assignment: CDR1 SGDLS and CDR2 YYNGEE. The trim removed 3 bases at V and 5 bases at J, leaving 2 bases unmatched. CDR3: CASSAGQNNSPLHF. In nucleotides, the CDR3 is TGTGCCAGCAGCGCGGGACAGAATAATTCACCCCTCCACTTT.

This clone was seen a single time. This chain joins TRBV6-5 and TRBJ2-5; the D gene is possibly TRBD2 (6 bases). V was cut by 6 bases and J by 2 bases, with 13 bases left in between. Germline lookup yields CDR1 MNHEY and CDR2 SVGAGI. The CDR3 runs to 14 residues. CDR3 region: CASRTLGGQETQYF. The CDR3 coding sequence is TGTGCCAGCAGGACCTTGGGGGGACAAGAGACCCAGTACTTC.

The CDR3 sequence is CASSARQGSDTQYF. Here the CDR3 DNA reads TGTGCCAGCAGTGCTAGACAGGGATCAGATACGCAGTATTTT. The J gene is TRBJ2-3, the V gene TRBV25-1; 7 bases align to TRBD1. Unmatched junction bases numbered 5, after V lost 4 bases and J lost 4 bases. Germline V gene lookup returns CDR1 MGHDK and CDR2 SYGVNS. The CDR3 consists of 14 residues.

The chain uses TRBV9 and TRBJ1-1, with D uncertain. Trimming pared 6 bases from V and 1 base from J, leaving 16 bases between. The CDR3 consists of 15 residues. Germline CDR1 reads SGDLS; CDR2 reads YYNGEE. CDR3 sequence: CASTRLAAPNTEAFF. CDR3 sequence (DNA): TGTGCCAGCACCCGCCTAGCGGCGCCGAACACTGAAGCTTTCTTT.

The chain has TRBV10-2 and TRBJ2-1, with 11 bases matching TRBD2. This CDR3 has 15 residues. Germline V gene lookup returns CDR1 WSHSY and CDR2 SAAADI. The V and J ends lost 6 bases and 6 bases, in that order; junction bases with no gene match: 7. DNA of the CDR3: TGCGCCAGCAGAGTGGGACTAGCGGACTTCAATGAGCAGTTCTTC. This sequence encodes CASRVGLADFNEQFF.

The V gene is TRBV7-9, the J gene TRBJ1-4; 7 positions match TRBD1. With V trimmed by 5 bases and J by 8 bases, 5 bases remained unmatched. The CDR3 is 13 amino acids. Germline CDR1 SEHNR, CDR2 FQNEAQ (reference sequence). The CDR3 nucleotides read TGTGCCAGCAGCACCAGACAGGGCGAAAAACTGTTTTTT. It yields the protein CASSTRQGEKLFF. Based on the CDR3 plus reference TRBV7-9 and TRBJ1-4, the full variable domain is DTGVSQNPRHKITKRGQNVTFRCDPISEHNRLYWYRQTLGQGPEFLTYFQNEAQLEKSRLLSDRFSAERPKGSFSTLEIQRTEQGDSAMYLCASSTRQGEKLFFGSGTQLSVL.

The V gene is TRBV12-3 or TRBV12-4, the J gene TRBJ1-1; D remains unclear. The CDR3 totals 13 residues. Deletions cut 3 bases from V and 1 base from J, with 6 bases between. Here the CDR3 DNA reads TGTGCCAGCAGTTTTAGAGGGAACACTGAAGCTTTCTTT. Amino acids: CASSFRGNTEAFF.